The clone carrying this TCR beta chain was seen only a few times. The antigen is not known. The data are from a study of beta chain features in type 1 diabetes. Regarding the study as a whole: Any HLA effect on TCRB rearrangement was left unresolved by small sub-analyses. Shortening that was moderate but significant affected the TCRB CDR3s of Type 1 diabetes patients in all four CD4+ subsets. Researchers cautioned that cDNA sequencing could over-represent cells with high TCR expression.

The CDR3 is 13 residues long. CDR1 SQVTM and CDR2 ANQGSEA come from the germline V gene. The V and J ends lost 7 bases and 4 bases, in that order; junction bases with no gene match: 6. Every bit of the isolated RNA underwent reverse transcription, so sequencing read expressed TCRB transcripts. Produced via immunoSEQ multiplex PCR; TCRdb's table is partial and in-frame only. The sample has over 150,000 clones; just over 8% are singletons. Each donor gave one heparinised blood draw averaging approximately 100 mL. Sorting based on CD45RO/CCR7/CD25/CD127/CD95/CD27 separated CD4+ naive, central memory, regulatory and stem cell-like memory cells.

The receptor was isolated from a woman between 18 and 29 years old with type 1 diabetes. This chain links TRBV29-1 with TRBJ2-3; 9 bases agree with TRBD2. The sample comprised central memory CD4+ T cells from blood. The DNA of the CDR3 is TGCAGCGCCGGGACTAGCACGGCAGATACGCAGTATTTT. Translated: CSAGTSTADTQYF.